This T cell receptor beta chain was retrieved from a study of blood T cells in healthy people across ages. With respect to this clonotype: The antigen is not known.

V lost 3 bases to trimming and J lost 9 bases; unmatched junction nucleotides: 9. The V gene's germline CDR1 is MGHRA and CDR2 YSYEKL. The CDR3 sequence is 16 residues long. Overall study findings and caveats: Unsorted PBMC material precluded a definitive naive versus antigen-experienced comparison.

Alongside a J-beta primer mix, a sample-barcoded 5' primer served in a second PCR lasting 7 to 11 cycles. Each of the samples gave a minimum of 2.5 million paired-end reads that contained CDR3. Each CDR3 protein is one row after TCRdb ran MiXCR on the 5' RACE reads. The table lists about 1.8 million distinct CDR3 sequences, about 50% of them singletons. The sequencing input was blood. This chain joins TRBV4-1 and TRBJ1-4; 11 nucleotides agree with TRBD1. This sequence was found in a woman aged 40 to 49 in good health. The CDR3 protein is CASSHEGTGGTQKLFF. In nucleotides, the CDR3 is TGCGCCAGCAGCCACGAAGGGACAGGGGGTACGCAAAAACTGTTTTTT.